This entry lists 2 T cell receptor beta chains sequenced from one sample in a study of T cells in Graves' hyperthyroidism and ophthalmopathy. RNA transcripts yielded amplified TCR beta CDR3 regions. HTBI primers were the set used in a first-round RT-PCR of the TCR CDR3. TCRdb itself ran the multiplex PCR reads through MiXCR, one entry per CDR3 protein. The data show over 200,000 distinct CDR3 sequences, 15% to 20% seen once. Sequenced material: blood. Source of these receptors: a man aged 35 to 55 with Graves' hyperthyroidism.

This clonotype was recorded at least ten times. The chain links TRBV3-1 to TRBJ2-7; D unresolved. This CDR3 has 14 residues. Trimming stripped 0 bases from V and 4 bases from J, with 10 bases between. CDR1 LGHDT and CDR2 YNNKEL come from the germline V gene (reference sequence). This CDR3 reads CASSQDPRSYEQYF. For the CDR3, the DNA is TGTGCCAGCAGCCAAGACCCGAGGAGTTACGAGCAGTACTTC.

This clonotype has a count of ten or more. CDR3 amino acids: CASSARDRSGQETQYF. DNA of the CDR3: TGTGCCAGCAGCGCGCGGGACCGCTCGGGACAAGAGACCCAGTACTTC. The chain recombines TRBV9 with TRBJ2-5; D might be TRBD2 (6 bases). Deletions cut 3 bases from V and 2 bases from J, with 17 bases between. CDR3 length: 16 residues. Germline values: CDR1 SGDLS, CDR2 YYNGEE.